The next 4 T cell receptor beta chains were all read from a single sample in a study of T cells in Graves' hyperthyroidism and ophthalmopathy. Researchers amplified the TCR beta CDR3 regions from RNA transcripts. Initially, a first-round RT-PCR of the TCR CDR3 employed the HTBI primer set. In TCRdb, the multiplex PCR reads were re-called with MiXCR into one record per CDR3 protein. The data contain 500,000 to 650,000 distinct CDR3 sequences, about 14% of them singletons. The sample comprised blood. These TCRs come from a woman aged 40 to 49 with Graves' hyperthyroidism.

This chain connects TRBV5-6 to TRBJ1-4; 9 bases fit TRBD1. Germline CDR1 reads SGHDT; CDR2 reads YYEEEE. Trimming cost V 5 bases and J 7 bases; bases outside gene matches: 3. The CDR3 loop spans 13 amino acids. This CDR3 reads CASRGTGLEKLFF. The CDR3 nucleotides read TGTGCCAGCAGGGGGACAGGGCTTGAAAAACTGTTTTTT.

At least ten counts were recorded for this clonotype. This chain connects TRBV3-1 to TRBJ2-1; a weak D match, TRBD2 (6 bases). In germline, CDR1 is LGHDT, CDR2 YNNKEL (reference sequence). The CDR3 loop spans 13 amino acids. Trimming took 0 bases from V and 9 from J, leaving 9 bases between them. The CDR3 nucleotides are TGTGCCAGCAGCCAAGATTTGGGGGGTGAGCAGTTCTTC. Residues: CASSQDLGGEQFF.

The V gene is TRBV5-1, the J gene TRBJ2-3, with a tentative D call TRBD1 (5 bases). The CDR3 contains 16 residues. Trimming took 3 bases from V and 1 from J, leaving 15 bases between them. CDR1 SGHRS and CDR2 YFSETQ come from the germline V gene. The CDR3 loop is CASSWGADTGTDTQYF. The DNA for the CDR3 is TGCGCCAGCAGCTGGGGCGCGGATACTGGCACAGATACGCAGTATTTT.

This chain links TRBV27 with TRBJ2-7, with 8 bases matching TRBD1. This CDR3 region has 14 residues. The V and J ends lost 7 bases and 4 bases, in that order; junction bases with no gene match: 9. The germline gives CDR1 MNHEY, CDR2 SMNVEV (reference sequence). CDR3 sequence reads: CASTPLDREYEQYF. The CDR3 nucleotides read TGTGCCAGCACTCCACTGGACAGGGAATACGAGCAGTACTTC.